This paragraph covers one TCR beta chain sequence. Its antigen is undetermined. Sequencing used immunoSEQ multiplex PCR; TCRdb keeps in-frame clones, though not all of them. The repertoire holds roughly 23,000 clones, with roughly 84% as singletons. This sample is drawn from a study of OX40 agonist ivuxolimab in advanced cancers. Study summary: Hepatocellular carcinoma, melanoma, renal cell or head and neck cancer occurred in dose-escalation patients.

CDR3 size: 13 residues. Germline CDR1 and CDR2: SQVTM and ANQGSEA. The V end was cut by 4 bases, the J end by 1 base, with 10 bases between. Regarding the study as a whole: Low normalized T-cell clonal expansion was also seen in some nonresponders.

This sequence joins TRBV29-1 and TRBJ1-1; TRBD1 is a possible D gene (5 bases). The origin of this receptor is an adult with an advanced solid tumor such as melanoma, head and neck, liver or kidney cancer. Sample: CD4+ or CD8+ T cells sorted from blood, taken in a trial of the OX40 agonist ivuxolimab. CDR3 loop: CSVAVRANTEAFF. In nucleotides, the CDR3 is TGCAGCGTTGCAGTCAGGGCGAACACTGAAGCTTTCTTT.